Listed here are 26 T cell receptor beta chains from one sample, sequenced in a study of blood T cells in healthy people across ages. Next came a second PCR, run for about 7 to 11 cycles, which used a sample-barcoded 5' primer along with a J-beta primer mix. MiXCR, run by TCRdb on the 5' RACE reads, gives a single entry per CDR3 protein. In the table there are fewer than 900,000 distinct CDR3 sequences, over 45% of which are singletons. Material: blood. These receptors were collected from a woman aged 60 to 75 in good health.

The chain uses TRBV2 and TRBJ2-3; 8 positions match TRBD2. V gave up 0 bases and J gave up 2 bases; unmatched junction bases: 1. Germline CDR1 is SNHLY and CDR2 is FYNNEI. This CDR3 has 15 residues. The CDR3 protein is CASSEASGNTDTQYF. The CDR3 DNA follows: TGTGCCAGCAGTGAAGCTAGCGGGAACACAGATACGCAGTATTTT.

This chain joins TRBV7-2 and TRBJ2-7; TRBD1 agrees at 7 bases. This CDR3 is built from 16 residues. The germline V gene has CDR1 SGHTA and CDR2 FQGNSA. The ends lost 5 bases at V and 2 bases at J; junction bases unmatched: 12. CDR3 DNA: TGTGCCAGCAGCAGCAGTGGGACAGTTCTTCCCTACGAGCAGTACTTC. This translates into CASSSSGTVLPYEQYF.

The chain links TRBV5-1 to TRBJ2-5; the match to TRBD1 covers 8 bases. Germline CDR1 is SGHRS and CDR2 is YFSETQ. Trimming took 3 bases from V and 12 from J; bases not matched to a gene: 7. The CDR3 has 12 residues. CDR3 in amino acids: CASSSTGAGEYF. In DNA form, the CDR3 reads TGCGCCAGCAGCTCGACAGGGGCAGGGGAGTACTTC.

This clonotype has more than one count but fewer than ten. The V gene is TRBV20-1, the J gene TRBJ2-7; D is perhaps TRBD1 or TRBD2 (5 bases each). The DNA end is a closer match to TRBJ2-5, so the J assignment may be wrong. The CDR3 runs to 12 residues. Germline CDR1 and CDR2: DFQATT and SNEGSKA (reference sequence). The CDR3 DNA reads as TGCAGTGCCCGGGACGGGGAATGGACCCAGTACTTC. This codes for CSARDGEWTQYF.

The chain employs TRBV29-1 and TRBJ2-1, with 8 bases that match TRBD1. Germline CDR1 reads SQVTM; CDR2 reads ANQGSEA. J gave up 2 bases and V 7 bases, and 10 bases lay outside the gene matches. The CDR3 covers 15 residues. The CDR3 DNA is TGCAGCGCCCGAGAACCGGGACAGGCCTACAATGAGCAGTTCTTC. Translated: CSAREPGQAYNEQFF.

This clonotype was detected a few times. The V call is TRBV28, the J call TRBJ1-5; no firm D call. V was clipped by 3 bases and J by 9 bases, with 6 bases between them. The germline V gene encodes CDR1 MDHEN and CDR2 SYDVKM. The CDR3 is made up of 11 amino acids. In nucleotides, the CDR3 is TGTGCCAGCAGTTTCGCTAGGCCCCAGCATTTT. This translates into CASSFARPQHF.

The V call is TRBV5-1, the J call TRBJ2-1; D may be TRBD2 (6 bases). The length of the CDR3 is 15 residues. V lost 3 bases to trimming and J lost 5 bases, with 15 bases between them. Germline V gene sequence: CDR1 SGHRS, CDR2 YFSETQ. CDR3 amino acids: CASSSAGSKDNEQFF. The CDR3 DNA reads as TGCGCCAGCAGCTCCGCGGGATCTAAGGACAATGAGCAGTTCTTC.

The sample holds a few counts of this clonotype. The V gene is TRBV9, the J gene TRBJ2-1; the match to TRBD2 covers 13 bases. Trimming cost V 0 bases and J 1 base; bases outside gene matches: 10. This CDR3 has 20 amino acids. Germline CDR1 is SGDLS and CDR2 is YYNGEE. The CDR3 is CASSVEGARTSGRSYNEQFF. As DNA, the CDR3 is TGTGCCAGCAGCGTAGAAGGAGCGAGGACTAGCGGGAGATCCTACAATGAGCAGTTCTTC.

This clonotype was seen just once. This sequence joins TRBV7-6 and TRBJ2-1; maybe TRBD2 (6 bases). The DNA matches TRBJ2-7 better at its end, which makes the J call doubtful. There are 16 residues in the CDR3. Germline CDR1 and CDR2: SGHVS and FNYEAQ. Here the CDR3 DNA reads TGTGCCAGCAGCCCACAAGGAGGGAGCTCCTACAATGAGCAGTACTTC. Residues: CASSPQGGSSYNEQYF.

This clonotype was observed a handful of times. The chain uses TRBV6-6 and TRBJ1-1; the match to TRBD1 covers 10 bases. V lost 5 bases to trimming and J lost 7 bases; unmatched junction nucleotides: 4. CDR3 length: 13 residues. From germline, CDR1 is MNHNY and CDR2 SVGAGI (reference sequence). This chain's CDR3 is CASSDRGQGEAFF. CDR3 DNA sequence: TGTGCCAGCAGTGACAGGGGGCAGGGTGAAGCTTTCTTT.

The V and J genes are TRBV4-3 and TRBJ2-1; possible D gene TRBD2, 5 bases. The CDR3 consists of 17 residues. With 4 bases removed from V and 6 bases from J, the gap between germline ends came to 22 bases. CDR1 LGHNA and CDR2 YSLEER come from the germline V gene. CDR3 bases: TGCGCCAGCAGCCCGCAAGGCATACGGGGTCCCCTCAATGAGCAGTTCTTC. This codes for CASSPQGIRGPLNEQFF.

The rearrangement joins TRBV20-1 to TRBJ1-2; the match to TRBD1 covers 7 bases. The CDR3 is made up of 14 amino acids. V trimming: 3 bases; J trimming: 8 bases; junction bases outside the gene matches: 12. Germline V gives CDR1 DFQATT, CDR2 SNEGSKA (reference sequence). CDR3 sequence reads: CSARMNSQGRGYTF. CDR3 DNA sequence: TGCAGTGCTAGGATGAATTCACAGGGGCGAGGCTACACCTTC.

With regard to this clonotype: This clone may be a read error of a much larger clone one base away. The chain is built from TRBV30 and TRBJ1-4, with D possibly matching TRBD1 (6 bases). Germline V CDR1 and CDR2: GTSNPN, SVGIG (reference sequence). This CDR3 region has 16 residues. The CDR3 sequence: CAWSVDRTATNKKLFF. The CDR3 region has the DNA TGTGCCTGGAGTGTAGACAGGACCGCAACTAATAAAAAACTGTTTTTT. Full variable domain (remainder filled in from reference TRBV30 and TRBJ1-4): SQTIHQWPATLVQPVGSPLSLECTVEGTSNPNLYWYRQAAGRGLQLLFYSVGIGQISSEVPQNLSASRPQDRQFILSSKKLLLSDSGFYLCAWSVDRTATNKKLFFGSGTQLSVL.

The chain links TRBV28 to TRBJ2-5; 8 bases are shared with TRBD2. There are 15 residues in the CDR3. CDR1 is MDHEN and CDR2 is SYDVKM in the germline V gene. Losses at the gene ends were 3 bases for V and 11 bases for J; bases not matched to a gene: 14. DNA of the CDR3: TGTGCCAGCAGTTTGACCGGGAGGGGGGCCGATGAGCAGTACTTC. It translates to CASSLTGRGADEQYF.

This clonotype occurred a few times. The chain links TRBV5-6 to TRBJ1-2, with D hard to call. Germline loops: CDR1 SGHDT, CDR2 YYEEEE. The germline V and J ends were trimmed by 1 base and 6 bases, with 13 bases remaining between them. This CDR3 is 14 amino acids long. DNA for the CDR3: TGTGCCAGCAGCTTGTGGCCTTCTCTAAATGGCTACACCTTC. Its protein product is CASSLWPSLNGYTF. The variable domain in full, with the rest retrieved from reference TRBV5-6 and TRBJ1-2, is DAGVTQSPTHLIKTRGQQVTLRCSPKSGHDTVSWYQQALGQGPQFIFQYYEEEERQRGNFPDRFSGHQFPNYSSELNVNALLLGDSALYLCASSLWPSLNGYTFGSGTRLTVV.

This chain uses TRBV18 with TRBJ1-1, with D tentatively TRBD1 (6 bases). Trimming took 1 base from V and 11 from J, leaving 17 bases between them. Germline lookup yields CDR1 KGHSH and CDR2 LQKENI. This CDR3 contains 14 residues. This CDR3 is CASSPRENRERAFF. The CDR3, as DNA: TGTGCCAGCTCACCACGGGAGAACAGGGAAAGGGCTTTCTTT.

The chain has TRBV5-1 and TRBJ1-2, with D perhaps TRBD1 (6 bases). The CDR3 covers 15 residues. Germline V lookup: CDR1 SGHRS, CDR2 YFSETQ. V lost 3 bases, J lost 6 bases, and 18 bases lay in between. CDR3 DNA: TGCGCCAGCAGCTGGTGGGGCGGGGGCGACGATGGCTACACCTTC. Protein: CASSWWGGGDDGYTF.

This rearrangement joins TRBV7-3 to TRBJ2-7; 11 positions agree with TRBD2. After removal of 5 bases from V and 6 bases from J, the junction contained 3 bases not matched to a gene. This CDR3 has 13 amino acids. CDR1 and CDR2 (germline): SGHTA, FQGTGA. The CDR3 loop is CASSNGLAGEQYF. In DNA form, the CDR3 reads TGTGCCAGCAGCAACGGACTAGCGGGCGAGCAGTACTTC.

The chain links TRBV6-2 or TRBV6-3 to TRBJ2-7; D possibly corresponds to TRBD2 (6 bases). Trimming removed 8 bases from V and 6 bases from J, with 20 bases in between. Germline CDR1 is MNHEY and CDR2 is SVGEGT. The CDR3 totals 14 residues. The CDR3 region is CASAQVEGKSEQYF. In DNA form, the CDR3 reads TGTGCCAGCGCCCAGGTGGAGGGGAAGAGCGAGCAGTACTTC.

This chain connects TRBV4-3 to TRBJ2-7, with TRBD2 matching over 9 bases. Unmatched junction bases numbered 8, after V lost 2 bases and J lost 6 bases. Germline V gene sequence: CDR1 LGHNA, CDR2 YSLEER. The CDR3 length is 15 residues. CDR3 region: CASSQRGGRASEQYF. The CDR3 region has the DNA TGCGCCAGCAGCCAAAGAGGCGGGAGGGCCTCCGAGCAGTACTTC.

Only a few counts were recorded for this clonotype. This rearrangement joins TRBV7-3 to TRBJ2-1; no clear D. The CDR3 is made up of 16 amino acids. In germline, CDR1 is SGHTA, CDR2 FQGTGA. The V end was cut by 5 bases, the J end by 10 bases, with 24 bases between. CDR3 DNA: TGTGCCAGCAGCCTGTTAAGAGGACCCCCCTTAGGCGAGCAGTTCTTC. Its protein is CASSLLRGPPLGEQFF.

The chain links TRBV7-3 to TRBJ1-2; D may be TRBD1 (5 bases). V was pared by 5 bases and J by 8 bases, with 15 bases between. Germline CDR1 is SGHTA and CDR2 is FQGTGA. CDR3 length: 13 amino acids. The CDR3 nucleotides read TGTGCCAGCAGCCCGGGGACGGATAGCGGCTACACCTTC. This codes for CASSPGTDSGYTF.

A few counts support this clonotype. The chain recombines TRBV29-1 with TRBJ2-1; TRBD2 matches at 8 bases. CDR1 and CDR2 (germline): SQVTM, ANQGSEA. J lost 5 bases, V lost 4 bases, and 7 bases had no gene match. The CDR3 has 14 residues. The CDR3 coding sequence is TGCAGCGTTGGATTCGGGGGGGTGGACAATGAGCAGTTCTTC. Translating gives CSVGFGGVDNEQFF.

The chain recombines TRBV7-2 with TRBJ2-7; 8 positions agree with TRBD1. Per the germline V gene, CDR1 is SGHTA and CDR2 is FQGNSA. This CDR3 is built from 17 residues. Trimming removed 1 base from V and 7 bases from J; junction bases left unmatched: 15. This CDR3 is CASSLVSPDRARGEQYF. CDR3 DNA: TGTGCCAGCAGCTTAGTTTCCCCGGACAGGGCTAGGGGTGAGCAGTACTTC.

The CDR3 sequence is CASSLEQGVNEQFF. Here the CDR3 DNA reads TGCGCCAGCAGCTTGGAACAGGGAGTCAATGAGCAGTTCTTC. The gene calls are TRBV5-1 and TRBJ2-1; tentatively, D is TRBD1 (6 bases). Germline V lookup: CDR1 SGHRS, CDR2 YFSETQ. Trimming left V 0 bases short and J 6 bases short, with 10 bases between. CDR3 size: 14 residues.

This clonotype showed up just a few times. The CDR3 DNA is TGCAGCGTTGGGTGGGGTCCCAGCAATCAGCCCCAGCATTTT. This sequence encodes CSVGWGPSNQPQHF. The chain uses TRBV29-1 and TRBJ1-5, with unresolved D. Germline lookup yields CDR1 SQVTM and CDR2 ANQGSEA. V was pared by 4 bases and J by 1 base, with 11 bases between. The CDR3 totals 14 residues.